This T cell receptor (beta chain) was captured in a study of cytomegalovirus exposure and HLA in healthy donors. Study results and limitations: Sequencing had likely introduced a cluster of highly shared sequence variants as an artifact. For most TCR sequences rarity was the rule, although some public TCRs occurred in many donors.

Germline V CDR1 and CDR2: SQVTM, ANQGSEA. V lost 4 bases to trimming and J lost 2 bases; unmatched junction nucleotides: 1. CDR3 length: 13 amino acids. 13 Jbeta primers and 60 Vbeta primers were used for the PCR. Libraries were prepared by immunoSEQ multiplex PCR; TCRdb keeps only in-frame clonotypes and omits some of them. The table has some 96,000 clones, 76% seen once. Of note for this clone: No antigen is known for it.

This chain links TRBV29-1 with TRBJ1-3; 8 bases line up with TRBD1. The clonotype comes from a man aged 35 to 55 in good health and CMV-seronegative. Sequenced: PBMCs. For the CDR3, the DNA is TGCAGCGTTGGGACAGGGCCTGGAAACACCATATATTTT. Protein: CSVGTGPGNTIYF.